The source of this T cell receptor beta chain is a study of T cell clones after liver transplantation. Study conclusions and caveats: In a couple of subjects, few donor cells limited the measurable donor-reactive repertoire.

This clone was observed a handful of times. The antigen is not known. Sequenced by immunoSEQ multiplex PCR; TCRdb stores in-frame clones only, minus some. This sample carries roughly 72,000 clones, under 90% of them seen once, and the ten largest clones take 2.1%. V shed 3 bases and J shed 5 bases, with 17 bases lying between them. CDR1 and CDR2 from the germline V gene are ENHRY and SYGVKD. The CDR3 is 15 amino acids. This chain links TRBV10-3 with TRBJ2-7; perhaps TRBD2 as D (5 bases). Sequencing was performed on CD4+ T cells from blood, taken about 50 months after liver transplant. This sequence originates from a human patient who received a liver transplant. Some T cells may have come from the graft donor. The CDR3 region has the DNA TGTGCCATCAGTGAAAGAGGGCCCTCCGGGGACGAGCAGTACTTC. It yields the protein CAISERGPSGDEQYF.